This TCR beta chain emerged from a study of blood T cell repertoires in COVID-19. Across the whole study: PBMCs, B-cell-depleted T cells, or T cells provided the cDNA or gDNA that made up the material.

Original methodology: Reference gene primer amplification in the assay estimated nucleated cell counts. Profiling relied on immunoSEQ multiplex PCR, and the TCRdb table lists in-frame clones only, not all of them. The DNA gave D and trimming, while V, J and clone size come from that table. The repertoire consists of about 240,000 clones, with approximately 78% occurring once and the leading ten covering over 10%. The germline V and J ends were trimmed by 0 bases and 3 bases, with 11 bases remaining between them. CDR3 length equals 15 residues. The V gene's germline CDR1 is MNHEY and CDR2 SVGAGI. The sequencing input was peripheral blood. This TCR came from a woman aged 55-70 years with active or convalescent COVID-19. J is TRBJ1-2 and V is TRBV6-5, with D perhaps matching TRBD1 (5 bases). CDR3 sequence (DNA): TGTGCCAGCAGTTACTCGCTTGGAGGGGACTATGGCTACACCTTC. Amino acid sequence: CASSYSLGGDYGYTF.